The TCR beta chain under discussion was sequenced for a study of cytomegalovirus exposure and HLA in healthy donors. General study points: Listed as cytomegalovirus-associated were 150 or so TCR beta chains. The classifier reportedly diagnosed cytomegalovirus status with high sensitivity and specificity. In a later analysis, productive TCRs from donors in an Asian-associated ancestry cluster reportedly carried fewer N-insertions than the cohort mean.

The germline CDR1 and CDR2 sequences are MRHNA and SNTAGT. Trimming left V 6 bases short and J 4 bases short, with 17 bases between. The CDR3 covers 15 residues. PCR employed 60 Vbeta and 13 Jbeta primers. Profiling relied on immunoSEQ multiplex PCR, and the TCRdb table lists in-frame clones only, not all of them. The ten top clones account for approximately 6.5%, within a sample of 150,000 to 200,000 clones. About this clone itself: Its matching antigen is unknown.

This chain uses TRBV6-4 with TRBJ2-3; D is possibly TRBD2 (5 bases). Source material: PBMCs. This sequence was found in a man aged 25 to 40 in good health and CMV-seronegative. The CDR3 sequence: CASSLEGTGADTQYF. In DNA, the CDR3 is TGTGCCAGCAGCCTTGAGGGAACCGGCGCAGATACGCAGTATTTT.